This T cell receptor (beta chain) was captured by sequencing in a study of a mutant IDH1 vaccine in newly diagnosed glioma. Trimming took 2 bases from V and 2 from J; bases not matched to a gene: 11. Germline lookup yields CDR1 GTSNPN and CDR2 SVGIG (reference sequence). The CDR3 is 17 amino acids. As to time point: week 47, end of study. Mutant IDH1 20-mer peptide, at 300 ug, made up each vaccine dose, with topical imiquimod. Points on this clone: What it recognizes is unknown.

Repertoires were generated with immunoSEQ multiplex PCR, while TCRdb's copy carries only in-frame clones and drops some. The sample records tens of thousands of clones, about 81% being singletons. Sequencing was performed on PBMCs, taken from a glioma patient whose treatment included an IDH1 peptide vaccine. The V call is TRBV30, the J call TRBJ1-3; 8 bases agree with TRBD1. This TCR derives from a man in his forties with glioma. CDR3 DNA sequence: TGTGCCTGGAGTCCTATCCGGCAGGGGGCGGCTGGAAACACCATATATTTT. Translation: CAWSPIRQGAAGNTIYF.